Listed here are 20 T cell receptor beta chains from one sample, sequenced in a study of regulatory T cells in long-lasting Graves disease. Described time point: persistent/refractory GD, antithyroid drugs over 5 years with positive TRAb. PBMC-derived RNA was used for the TCR library. Relying on iRepertoire HTBI primers and Arm-PCR of CDR3 regions, the team built TCR beta libraries. Via MiXCR, TCRdb re-called the multiplex PCR reads, giving one row per CDR3 protein. The repertoire has about 470,000 distinct CDR3 sequences, around 20% of them found once; the top ten carry 7% to 10%. Sequencing was performed on peripheral blood mononuclear cells (PBMCs), taken when the disease was refractory, from a patient treated with antithyroid drugs. These receptors were taken from a female donor with Graves disease.

In this sample, this clonotype turned up many times. The chain employs TRBV2 and TRBJ2-4; 9 nucleotides align to TRBD2. Germline V gene lookup returns CDR1 SNHLY and CDR2 FYNNEI. The CDR3 runs 17 residues. Losses at the gene ends were 2 bases for V and 2 bases for J; bases not matched to a gene: 7. In nucleotides, the CDR3 is TGTGCCAGCAGTGAACCCCTTAGCGGGAGAACCAAAAACATTCAGTACTTC. Translating gives CASSEPLSGRTKNIQYF.

This clonotype was picked up many times. An end of the junction does not agree with germline; a read error may underlie this. The rearrangement uses TRBV5-1 and TRBJ2-7, with D hard to call. Per the germline V gene, CDR1 is SGHRS and CDR2 is YFSETQ. The CDR3 loop spans 12 amino acids. CDR3 coding DNA: TGTGCCAGCAGCTTAGTTGGGGTCGAGCAGTACTTC. Amino acids: CASSLVGVEQYF.

The chain couples TRBV24-1 to TRBJ1-5; a possible D gene is TRBD1 (6 bases). CDR3 length: 15 amino acids. Germline V gene data show CDR1 as KGHDR and CDR2 as SFDVKD. Trimming removed 2 bases from V and 6 bases from J, with 13 bases in between. The CDR3 loop is CATSDYGEGGQPQHF. In nucleotides, the CDR3 is TGTGCCACCAGTGATTACGGGGAAGGGGGTCAGCCCCAGCATTTT.

This clonotype was counted at least ten times. The chain recombines TRBV15 with TRBJ1-2, with 9 positions matching TRBD1. The germline V gene encodes CDR1 LNHNV and CDR2 YYDKDF (reference sequence). The junction had 6 bases not matched to a gene; V was cut back by 3 bases and J by 1 base. The CDR3 totals 16 residues. CDR3 sequence reads: CATSSVPGQGNYGYTF. The CDR3 DNA is TGTGCCACCAGCAGTGTACCGGGACAGGGTAACTATGGCTACACCTTC.

This clonotype was counted ten times or more. The V gene is TRBV28, the J gene TRBJ2-5; tentative D call: TRBD1 (6 bases). Trimming left V 3 bases short and J 2 bases short, with 10 bases between. Germline loops: CDR1 MDHEN, CDR2 SYDVKM. CDR3 length equals 14 residues. CDR3 amino acids: CASSFIDRQETQYF. Written as DNA, the CDR3 is TGTGCCAGCAGTTTTATAGACAGGCAAGAGACCCAGTACTTC. Full variable domain (rest looked up from reference TRBV28 and TRBJ2-5): DVKVTQSSRYLVKRTGEKVFLECVQDMDHENMFWYRQDPGLGLRLIYFSYDVKMKEKGDIPEGYSVSREKKERFSLILESASTNQTSMYLCASSFIDRQETQYFGPGTRLLVL.

In its sample, this clonotype was seen a few times. The rearrangement uses TRBV28 and TRBJ2-2, with 7 bases lining up with TRBD2. Germline loops: CDR1 MDHEN, CDR2 SYDVKM. The CDR3 length is 13 residues. Unmatched junction bases numbered 2, after V lost 4 bases and J lost 6 bases. The CDR3 loop is CASSWDYPGELFF. CDR3 nucleotide sequence: TGTGCCAGCAGTTGGGACTATCCCGGGGAGCTGTTTTTT. Full variable domain (rest looked up from reference TRBV28 and TRBJ2-2): DVKVTQSSRYLVKRTGEKVFLECVQDMDHENMFWYRQDPGLGLRLIYFSYDVKMKEKGDIPEGYSVSREKKERFSLILESASTNQTSMYLCASSWDYPGELFFGEGSRLTVL.

The CDR3 DNA reads TGTGCCAGTAGTCCTGGTACACCCTTTAGCAATCAGCCCCAGCATTTT. Translating gives CASSPGTPFSNQPQHF. The V call is TRBV19, the J call TRBJ1-5; no firm D call. CDR3 size: 16 residues. The V end was cut by 5 bases, the J end by 0 bases, with 14 bases between. Per germline, CDR1 LNHDA and CDR2 SQIVND (reference sequence).

This clonotype was recorded at least ten times. This sequence joins TRBV28 and TRBJ2-7; D not resolved. With 8 bases removed from V and 6 bases from J, the gap between germline ends came to 17 bases. The CDR3 covers 13 residues. Per germline, CDR1 MDHEN and CDR2 SYDVKM. The CDR3 is CASLAAPSSEQYF. CDR3 in DNA: TGTGCCAGCTTGGCAGCCCCCTCGTCCGAGCAGTACTTC. The whole variable domain, filled in from reference TRBV28 and TRBJ2-7, reads DVKVTQSSRYLVKRTGEKVFLECVQDMDHENMFWYRQDPGLGLRLIYFSYDVKMKEKGDIPEGYSVSREKKERFSLILESASTNQTSMYLCASLAAPSSEQYFGPGTRLTVT.

The chain is built from TRBV7-9 and TRBJ1-2, with 10 bases identical to TRBD1. Germline loops: CDR1 SEHNR, CDR2 FQNEAQ (reference sequence). Unmatched junction bases numbered 6, after V lost 6 bases and J lost 5 bases. This CDR3 has 14 amino acids. CDR3 amino acids: CASRKTGQGYGYTF. CDR3 nucleotides: TGTGCCAGCAGAAAAACGGGACAGGGGTATGGCTACACCTTC.

This clonotype was observed many times. This rearrangement joins TRBV29-1 to TRBJ2-2; the match to TRBD1 covers 8 bases. The CDR3 runs 14 residues. CDR1 SQVTM and CDR2 ANQGSEA come from the germline V gene. V lost 4 bases to trimming and J lost 7 bases; unmatched junction nucleotides: 8. This CDR3 is CSVGGTGGYGELFF. Here the CDR3 DNA reads TGCAGCGTTGGAGGGACAGGAGGATACGGGGAGCTGTTTTTT.

This clonotype was seen more than once but under ten times. This rearrangement joins TRBV29-1 to TRBJ2-5; D is perhaps TRBD1 (6 bases). With 1 base removed from V and 5 bases from J, the gap between germline ends came to 17 bases. The CDR3 has 15 residues. CDR1 is SQVTM, CDR2 ANQGSEA, per germline. CDR3 sequence: CSVEGLQGYRETQYF. The CDR3 DNA reads TGCAGCGTTGAAGGGCTACAGGGATACAGGGAGACCCAGTACTTC.

This clonotype was seen at least ten times. The chain joins TRBV28 to TRBJ1-6; unclear D gene. The V end was cut by 8 bases, the J end by 9 bases, with 14 bases between. This CDR3 spans 13 amino acids. Germline V CDR1 and CDR2: MDHEN, SYDVKM. The CDR3 here is CASGVTGISPLHF. CDR3 DNA: TGTGCCAGCGGAGTTACGGGGATTTCACCCCTCCACTTT.

Only a few counts were recorded for this clonotype. The chain recombines TRBV5-1 with TRBJ2-2; 9 bases agree with TRBD1. Germline CDR1 SGHRS, CDR2 YFSETQ. This CDR3 has 16 residues. With V trimmed by 4 bases and J by 5 bases, 9 bases remained unmatched. CDR3 sequence reads: CASSLLGTGRTGELFF. CDR3 in DNA: TGCGCCAGCAGCCTGCTCGGGACAGGGAGGACCGGGGAGCTGTTTTTT.

The chain combines TRBV19 with TRBJ1-2, with D maybe TRBD1 (5 bases). The CDR3 runs 13 residues. Germline V gene sequence: CDR1 LNHDA, CDR2 SQIVND (reference sequence). Trimming cost V 6 bases and J 8 bases, with 16 bases left between them. CDR3 protein: CASSLGLDTGYTF. In DNA form, the CDR3 reads TGTGCCAGTAGCCTCGGGTTGGACACAGGCTACACCTTC.

This clonotype has at least ten counts. J is TRBJ2-7 and V is TRBV28; TRBD2 agrees at 8 bases. The CDR3 contains 16 residues. Germline lookup yields CDR1 MDHEN and CDR2 SYDVKM. V lost 3 bases to trimming and J lost 3 bases; unmatched junction nucleotides: 10. CDR3 coding DNA: TGTGCCAGCAGTTTGCCGGGACTAGGGTCCGTCTACGAGCAGTACTTC. Protein product: CASSLPGLGSVYEQYF. Together with reference TRBV28 and TRBJ2-7, the CDR3 gives the full variable domain: DVKVTQSSRYLVKRTGEKVFLECVQDMDHENMFWYRQDPGLGLRLIYFSYDVKMKEKGDIPEGYSVSREKKERFSLILESASTNQTSMYLCASSLPGLGSVYEQYFGPGTRLTVT.

The table lists this clonotype with a few counts. This chain connects TRBV6-1 to TRBJ1-1; the D gene is possibly TRBD1 (5 bases). Deletions cut 6 bases from V and 4 bases from J, with 12 bases between. CDR1 and CDR2 from the germline V gene are MNHNS and SASEGT. This CDR3 is built from 13 residues. Here the CDR3 reads CASSHVGATEAFF. In DNA, the CDR3 is TGTGCCAGCAGCCACGTTGGGGCCACTGAAGCTTTCTTT.

There are many counts of this clonotype. V is TRBV7-2 and J is TRBJ2-7; D is ambiguous. Trimming removed 0 bases from V and 3 bases from J, with 9 bases in between. From germline, CDR1 is SGHTA and CDR2 FQGNSA. The CDR3 runs 14 residues. The CDR3 region is CASSLAPLFYEQYF. The CDR3 region has the DNA TGTGCCAGCAGCTTAGCCCCCCTGTTCTACGAGCAGTACTTC.

This chain connects TRBV5-1 to TRBJ1-5; TRBD1 matches 9 bases. The germline V gene has CDR1 SGHRS and CDR2 YFSETQ. The CDR3 is 16 amino acids. The J segment lost 2 bases and the V segment lost 0 bases, leaving 3 bases of the junction unmatched. CDR3: CASSLGTGVGNQPQHF. CDR3 sequence (DNA): TGCGCCAGCAGCTTGGGGACAGGGGTGGGCAATCAGCCCCAGCATTTT.

This clonotype was observed many times. The chain has TRBV10-3 and TRBJ2-7; possible D gene TRBD1, 6 bases. The V and J ends lost 4 bases and 4 bases respectively, with 14 bases between them. Germline CDR1 is ENHRY and CDR2 is SYGVKD. This CDR3 has 14 residues. The CDR3 reads CAISAQGKPYEQYF. In DNA form, the CDR3 reads TGTGCCATCAGTGCCCAGGGGAAACCGTACGAGCAGTACTTC.

This clonotype was recorded many times. V usage is TRBV2 and J usage is TRBJ2-7; D remains unclear. The CDR3 loop spans 11 amino acids. CDR1 is SNHLY, CDR2 FYNNEI, per germline. Between the trimmed V and J ends, which lost 3 bases and 3 bases, there was a span of 3 bases. CDR3 region: CASSEGYEQYF. The CDR3 DNA reads TGTGCCAGCAGTGAGGGCTACGAGCAGTACTTC.